A single sample is the source of the 24 T cell receptor beta chains below, sequenced in a study of blood T cells in healthy people across ages. Alongside a J-beta primer mix, a sample-barcoded 5' primer served in a second PCR lasting about 7 to 11 cycles. TCRdb called the 5' RACE reads again in MiXCR, with one record for every CDR3 protein. The table lists hundreds of thousands of distinct CDR3 sequences, approximately 49% of them singletons. Sample: blood. The receptors were sampled from a woman aged 55-70 years in good health.

The chain joins TRBV27 to TRBJ2-3, with no clear D. This CDR3 region has 15 residues. Trimming pared 2 bases from V and 0 bases from J, leaving 9 bases between. The germline V gene has CDR1 MNHEY and CDR2 SMNVEV (reference sequence). DNA for the CDR3: TGTGCCAGCAGTTTAGGGCTGTATAGCACAGATACGCAGTATTTT. It yields the protein CASSLGLYSTDTQYF.

This clonotype appeared many times. The chain couples TRBV4-3 to TRBJ1-5; a possible D gene is TRBD1 (5 bases). Germline CDR1 LGHNA, CDR2 YSLEER. Trimming pared 0 bases from V and 7 bases from J, leaving 13 bases between. This CDR3 spans 15 amino acids. CDR3 region: CASSQERGRGQPQHF. Here the CDR3 DNA reads TGCGCCAGCAGCCAAGAACGGGGCAGAGGGCAGCCCCAGCATTTT.

The chain uses TRBV5-6 and TRBJ2-5; 9 nucleotides agree with TRBD1. The V segment lost 4 bases and the J segment 2 bases; nucleotides outside the gene matches: 3. This CDR3 spans 14 amino acids. CDR1 and CDR2 from the germline V gene are SGHDT and YYEEEE. CDR3 bases: TGTGCCAGCAGCAAAGGGACAGGGCAAGAGACCCAGTACTTC. This translates into CASSKGTGQETQYF.

J is TRBJ2-1 and V is TRBV5-1, with TRBD2 identical over 12 bases. This CDR3 is 17 amino acids long. The ends lost 0 bases at V and 6 bases at J; junction bases unmatched: 7. Germline V gives CDR1 SGHRS, CDR2 YFSETQ. The CDR3 DNA sequence: TGCGCCAGCAGCTTGGGCCCTAGCGGGAGGGCCACCAATGAGCAGTTCTTC. This codes for CASSLGPSGRATNEQFF.

The chain recombines TRBV24-1 with TRBJ2-7; D is perhaps TRBD1 (6 bases). The DNA end favors TRBJ2-5, so the J call may be wrong. CDR1 is KGHDR, CDR2 SFDVKD, per germline. The CDR3 loop spans 15 amino acids. CDR3 in amino acids: CATSERGTSQETQYF. CDR3 DNA sequence: TGTGCCACCAGTGAAAGAGGGACATCCCAAGAGACCCAGTACTTC.

The chain carries TRBV6-4 and TRBJ2-6; D possibly corresponds to TRBD1 (6 bases). V was pared by 4 bases and J by 0 bases, with 13 bases between. The CDR3 runs 17 residues. In germline, CDR1 is MRHNA, CDR2 SNTAGT. The CDR3 region has the DNA TGTGCCAGCAGTGTGGACAGTTTAGTCTCTGGGGCCAACGTCCTGACTTTC. Its protein is CASSVDSLVSGANVLTF.

The chain uses TRBV20-1 and TRBJ1-1, with a tentative D call TRBD1 (6 bases). The CDR3 extends over 16 amino acids. V gave up 0 bases and J gave up 5 bases, with 19 bases separating them. Germline assignment: CDR1 DFQATT and CDR2 SNEGSKA (reference sequence). The CDR3 protein is CSARDRWGRRNTEAFF. Written as DNA, the CDR3 is TGCAGTGCTAGAGATCGTTGGGGGCGAAGGAATACTGAAGCTTTCTTT.

This chain connects TRBV5-1 to TRBJ2-3; D ambiguous. Deletions cut 2 bases from V and 1 base from J, with 11 bases between. CDR1 and CDR2 (germline): SGHRS, YFSETQ. The CDR3 is 15 amino acids. DNA of the CDR3: TGCGCCAGCAGCTTCACGACCCCGGGCACAGATACGCAGTATTTT. Encoded protein: CASSFTTPGTDTQYF.

Comments on this clonotype: A read error may be the cause here, since a much bigger clone is one base away. This rearrangement joins TRBV27 to TRBJ2-1; tentatively, D is TRBD1 (6 bases). The germline CDR1 and CDR2 sequences are MNHEY and SMNVEV (reference sequence). The ends were cut back, 6 bases at V and 8 bases at J, with 17 bases in the middle. This CDR3 has 14 amino acids. Here the CDR3 DNA reads TGTGCCAGCAGAGGGACATACGAGAACGATGAGCAGTTCTTC. Encoded protein: CASRGTYENDEQFF.

This clonotype was observed once. The V and J genes are TRBV28 and TRBJ1-2, with 7 bases identical to TRBD1. CDR1 and CDR2 from the germline V gene are MDHEN and SYDVKM. V lost 8 bases to trimming and J lost 4 bases; unmatched junction nucleotides: 4. CDR3 length equals 12 residues. CDR3 in DNA: TGTGCCAGCGCGACAGGGACCTATGGCTACACCTTC. It encodes CASATGTYGYTF.

This clonotype was counted between two and nine times. This chain links TRBV20-1 with TRBJ1-2, with D perhaps matching TRBD1 (5 bases). CDR3 length: 14 amino acids. Trimming pared 2 bases from V and 4 bases from J, leaving 14 bases between. The V gene's germline CDR1 is DFQATT and CDR2 SNEGSKA (reference sequence). The CDR3 DNA is TGCAGTGCTAGACAGGGCCCAACCAGCTATGGCTACACCTTC. This translates into CSARQGPTSYGYTF.

This CDR3 reads CTTRGQNNSPLHF. The CDR3 DNA reads TGTACCACCCGGGGACAGAATAATTCACCCCTCCACTTT. J is TRBJ1-6 and V is TRBV6-5; 7 bases fit TRBD1. This CDR3 comprises 13 residues. The germline V gene encodes CDR1 MNHEY and CDR2 SVGAGI.

The chain couples TRBV6-2 or TRBV6-3 to TRBJ1-6, with a tentative D call TRBD1 (5 bases). CDR1 and CDR2 (germline): MNHEY, SVGEGT. Trimming took 5 bases from V and 6 from J, leaving 11 bases between them. The CDR3 covers 14 residues. Here the CDR3 reads CASSQGRSNSPLHF. In DNA, the CDR3 is TGTGCCAGCAGTCAGGGACGGAGTAATTCACCCCTCCACTTT.

The rearrangement joins TRBV6-2 or TRBV6-3 to TRBJ2-7; D possibly uses TRBD1 or TRBD2 (5 bases each). From germline, CDR1 is MNHEY and CDR2 SVGEGT. Trimming shortened V by 8 bases and J by 3 bases, and 23 bases separated the two germline ends. The length of the CDR3 is 16 residues. CDR3 loop: CASGQRLRVGNYEQYF. CDR3 in DNA: TGTGCCAGCGGTCAAAGGCTCAGGGTCGGGAACTACGAGCAGTACTTC.

This clonotype was detected a few times. The chain recombines TRBV29-1 with TRBJ2-4, with a possible D match to TRBD1 (6 bases). CDR1 SQVTM and CDR2 ANQGSEA come from the germline V gene. Trimming took off 7 bases at V and 5 bases at J, with 15 bases between the two ends. The CDR3 is 13 residues long. CDR3 amino acids: CSATGSAENIQYF. DNA of the CDR3: TGCAGCGCAACAGGGTCCGCCGAAAACATTCAGTACTTC.

The chain uses TRBV7-2 and TRBJ2-5; D gene ambiguous. Judging by the DNA end, TRBJ2-1 fits better; the J call may be wrong. The CDR3 sequence is 14 residues long. CDR1 is SGHTA and CDR2 is FQGNSA in the germline V gene. The CDR3 DNA sequence: TGTGCCAGCAGCTTAGTGTGGAGCCAAGAGACCCAGTTCTTC. Its protein is CASSLVWSQETQFF.

The chain recombines TRBV7-2 with TRBJ2-4, with TRBD2 matching 12 bases. Germline CDR1 SGHTA, CDR2 FQGNSA. Germline trimming cut 5 bases from V and 13 bases from J; bases unmatched to any gene: 15. There are 16 residues in the CDR3. This chain's CDR3 is CASSAGLAGTTADQYF. DNA of the CDR3: TGTGCCAGCAGCGCAGGACTAGCGGGAACAACTGCAGACCAGTACTTC. The full variable domain, completed using reference TRBV7-2 and TRBJ2-4, is GAGVSQSPSNKVTEKGKDVELRCDPISGHTALYWYRQSLGQGLEFLIYFQGNSAPDKSGLPSDRFSAERTGGSVSTLTIQRTQQEDSAVYLCASSAGLAGTTADQYFGAGTRLSVL.

This clonotype has ten or more counts. A single base separates this from a much larger clone, so it may be a read error. V and J are TRBV4-2 and TRBJ2-7; 14 bases map to TRBD2. After removal of 4 bases from V and 1 base from J, the junction contained 12 bases not matched to a gene. Germline V gene lookup returns CDR1 LGHNA and CDR2 YNFKEQ. This CDR3 contains 19 residues. The CDR3 loop is CASSRAGTSGRNFSYEQYF. CDR3 sequence (DNA): TGTGCCAGCAGCCGCGCCGGGACTAGCGGGAGAAATTTTTCCTACGAGCAGTACTTC.

Only a few counts were recorded for this clonotype. V is TRBV27 and J is TRBJ1-2; 8 bases align to TRBD1. This CDR3 comprises 15 residues. V was pared by 5 bases and J by 5 bases, with 10 bases of the junction left unmatched. From germline, CDR1 is MNHEY and CDR2 SMNVEV (reference sequence). The CDR3 DNA reads as TGTGCCAGCAGTCCCAACGGACAGGGAGGGTATGGCTACACCTTC. As protein: CASSPNGQGGYGYTF.

In its sample, this clonotype was seen a few times. This chain joins TRBV7-2 and TRBJ1-5; D not certain. CDR3 length equals 13 residues. In germline, CDR1 is SGHTA, CDR2 FQGNSA. V was trimmed by 3 bases and J by 4 bases, leaving 7 bases between them. The CDR3 nucleotides read TGTGCCAGCAGCTTGTGGTTAAATCAGCCCCAGCATTTT. The encoded protein is CASSLWLNQPQHF.

CDR3 protein: CAMGGLAGTSSYEQYF. In nucleotides, the CDR3 is TGTGCCATGGGGGGACTAGCGGGCACGAGCTCCTACGAGCAGTACTTC. J is TRBJ2-7 and V is TRBV10-3; 12 bases match TRBD2. Germline V gene data show CDR1 as ENHRY and CDR2 as SYGVKD. The CDR3 has 16 amino acids. V trimming: 9 bases; J trimming: 0 bases; junction bases outside the gene matches: 9.

CDR3 in amino acids: CASSWGRGQIEKLFF. In DNA form, the CDR3 reads TGTGCCAGCAGTTGGGGACGGGGCCAGATTGAAAAACTGTTTTTT. The chain couples TRBV12-3 or TRBV12-4 to TRBJ1-4; D may be TRBD1 (5 bases). V was pared by 4 bases and J by 7 bases, with 16 bases between. CDR3 length equals 15 residues.

The chain joins TRBV28 to TRBJ2-1, with TRBD1 matching 8 bases. The CDR3 is made up of 14 amino acids. The germline V gene encodes CDR1 MDHEN and CDR2 SYDVKM. Trimming took 2 bases from V and 11 from J; bases not matched to a gene: 8. The DNA for the CDR3 is TGTGCCAGCAGTTTAGGACAGGGTAAGGGGAAGCAGTTCTTC. Protein sequence: CASSLGQGKGKQFF.

The chain joins TRBV7-2 to TRBJ2-7; D remains unclear. V lost 1 base to trimming and J lost 3 bases, with 7 bases between them. Germline V gene data show CDR1 as SGHTA and CDR2 as FQGNSA. The CDR3 sequence is 13 residues long. CDR3 DNA sequence: TGTGCCAGCAGCTTAGGACATAGCTACGAGCAGTACTTC. Amino acids: CASSLGHSYEQYF.